The clone carrying this T cell receptor beta chain has a count of ten or more. From the 5' RACE reads, TCRdb called clonotypes with MiXCR, one entry per CDR3 protein. The table has 45,000 to 60,000 distinct CDR3 sequences, around 3.6% seen once. The germline CDR1 and CDR2 sequences are SGHDT and YYEEEE. This CDR3 contains 15 residues. The V end was cut by 0 bases, the J end by 7 bases, with 16 bases between. PBMCs stored at -80 C, 2 million in total, were the source of the unsorted libraries. The data derive from a study of neurological immune-mediated disorders. The sequencing input was PBMCs. This rearrangement joins TRBV5-6 to TRBJ1-2; no clear D gene. This receptor was obtained from a man younger than 45 with multiple sclerosis. CDR3 nucleotides: TGTGCCAGCAGCTTGGGACTCGGAACCGACGCTGGCTACACCTTC. It is translated as CASSLGLGTDAGYTF.